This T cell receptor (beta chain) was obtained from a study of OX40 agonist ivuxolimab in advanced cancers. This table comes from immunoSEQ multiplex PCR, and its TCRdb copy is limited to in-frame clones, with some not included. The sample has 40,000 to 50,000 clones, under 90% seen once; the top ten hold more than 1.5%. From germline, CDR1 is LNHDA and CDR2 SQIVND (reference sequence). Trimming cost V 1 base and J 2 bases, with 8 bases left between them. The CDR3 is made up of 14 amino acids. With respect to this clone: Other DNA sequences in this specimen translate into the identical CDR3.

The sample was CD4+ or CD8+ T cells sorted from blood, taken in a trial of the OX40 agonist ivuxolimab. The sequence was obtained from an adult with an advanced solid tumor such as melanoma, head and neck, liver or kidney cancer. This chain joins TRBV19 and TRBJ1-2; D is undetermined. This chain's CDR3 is CASSIGADNYGYTF. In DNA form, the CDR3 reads TGTGCCAGTAGTATAGGAGCAGACAACTATGGCTACACCTTC.